This TCR beta chain stems from a study of cytomegalovirus exposure and HLA in healthy donors. With V trimmed by 7 bases and J by 5 bases, 5 bases remained unmatched. The germline V gene has CDR1 WNHNN and CDR2 SYGVQD (reference sequence). This CDR3 has 13 residues. This clone was seen a single time. PCR primers comprised 60 Vbeta and 13 Jbeta primers. Profiling relied on immunoSEQ multiplex PCR, and the TCRdb table lists in-frame clones only, not all of them. The sample lists 160,000 or so clones; around 77% were seen once. V and J are TRBV10-1 and TRBJ1-2; 9 positions agree with TRBD1. This clonotype was sampled from a man aged 55 to 69 in good health and CMV-seronegative. Sequences were obtained from PBMCs. The CDR3 nucleotides are TGCGCCAGCAACGATGGGACAGGGTATGGCTACACCTTC. Its protein product is CASNDGTGYGYTF.